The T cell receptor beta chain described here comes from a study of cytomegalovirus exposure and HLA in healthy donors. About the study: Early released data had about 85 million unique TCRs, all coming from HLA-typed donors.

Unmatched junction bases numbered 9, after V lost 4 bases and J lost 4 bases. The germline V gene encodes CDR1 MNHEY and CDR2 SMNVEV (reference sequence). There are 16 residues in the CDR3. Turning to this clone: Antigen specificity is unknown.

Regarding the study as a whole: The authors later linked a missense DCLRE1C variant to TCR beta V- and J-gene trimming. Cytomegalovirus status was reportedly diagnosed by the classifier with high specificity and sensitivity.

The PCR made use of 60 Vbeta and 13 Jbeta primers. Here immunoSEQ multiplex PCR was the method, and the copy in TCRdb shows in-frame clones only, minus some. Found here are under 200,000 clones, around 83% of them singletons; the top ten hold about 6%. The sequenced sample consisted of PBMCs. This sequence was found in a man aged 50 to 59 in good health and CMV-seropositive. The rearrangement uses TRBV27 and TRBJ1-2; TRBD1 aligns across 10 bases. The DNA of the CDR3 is TGTGCCAGCAGTTACAAAACCGGGACAGGGGTCTATGGCTACACCTTC. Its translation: CASSYKTGTGVYGYTF.